This paragraph reports one T cell receptor (beta chain). The antigen it binds to is not known. No per-base quality is available; no much larger clone lies one base away. According to the study, the label for this sample's treatment or condition signals: in vitro stimulation with specific CMV peptide epitopes to enrich CMV-specific T cells. TCRdb records Illumina HiSeq 1500 as the sequencer. TCRdb reprocessing: public reads trimmed at Q25 with fastp, clones called with MiXCR, in-frame beta chains kept. A single entry per CDR3 protein holds the most common genes and DNA from its merged rows. For this sample the table gives about 890,000 distinct CDR3 sequences, of which roughly 30% were detected only once. The ten largest clones represent 11% to 15% of the sample. These data come from a study of T cell repertoires in cytomegalovirus infection (dated by TCRdb to the late 2010s). Looking at the study overall: Recently identified HLA-C-restricted CMV epitopes, whose presentation resists viral immunomodulation, were targeted by peptide stimulations together with well-studied HLA-B-restricted epitopes. Donor HLA type was relevant to the analysis, because carriage of CMV infection together with the matching HLA type was indicated by public TCR beta signatures. General study outcomes and caveats: Cumulative frequency of public TCR beta family members discriminated carriers of CMV infection plus the relevant HLA type in this cohort and an independent 352-donor cohort. In the ex vivo response, HLA-C-restricted CMV-specific TCR beta clonotypes were dominant, and in two of eight donors the single most frequent clonotype came from this HLA-C-restricted group.

CDR1 SNHLY and CDR2 FYNNEI are derived from the germline V gene. Taken from cysteine to phenylalanine, the CDR3 has 11 residues. Only the CDR3 portion is preserved as DNA: 33 bases, with reading frame beginning at the first base. Relative to germline, V is missing 4 bases and J is missing 14 bases, with 5 bases of the junction outside any gene match. This TCR came from a human donor in good health (CMV status not recorded). Some clones in this sample may be carry-over from other donors' samples. This material consisted of cultured CD8+ T cells from PBMCs, taken from culture after CMV antigen stimulation. The V and J genes are TRBV2 and TRBJ2-1; 7 junctional bases match TRBD1. The bases read TGTGCCAGCAGTGTCTCGACAGGGAAGTTCTTC. The encoded protein is CASSVSTGKFF.